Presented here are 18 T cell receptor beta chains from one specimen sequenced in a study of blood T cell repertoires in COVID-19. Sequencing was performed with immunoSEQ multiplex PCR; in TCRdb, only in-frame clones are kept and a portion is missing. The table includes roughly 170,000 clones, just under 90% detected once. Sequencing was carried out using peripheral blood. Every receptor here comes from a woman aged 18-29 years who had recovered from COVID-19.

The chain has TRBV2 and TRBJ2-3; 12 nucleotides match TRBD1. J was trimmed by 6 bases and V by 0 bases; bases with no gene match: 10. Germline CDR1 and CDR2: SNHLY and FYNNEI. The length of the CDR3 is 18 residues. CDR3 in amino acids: CASSEALWGQGAGDTQYF. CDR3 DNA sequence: TGTGCCAGCAGTGAAGCGCTGTGGGGACAGGGGGCTGGGGATACGCAGTATTTT.

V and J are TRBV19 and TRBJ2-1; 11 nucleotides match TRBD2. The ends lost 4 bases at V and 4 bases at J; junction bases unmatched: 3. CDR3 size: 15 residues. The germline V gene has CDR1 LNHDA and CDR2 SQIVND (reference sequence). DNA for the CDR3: TGTGCCAGTAGTAACCTAGCGGGAGGATACAATGAGCAGTTCTTC. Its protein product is CASSNLAGGYNEQFF.

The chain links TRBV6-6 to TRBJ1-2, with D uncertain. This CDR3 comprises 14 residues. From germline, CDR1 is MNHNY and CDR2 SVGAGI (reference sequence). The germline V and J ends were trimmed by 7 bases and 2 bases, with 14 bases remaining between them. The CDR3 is CASTPRSTNYGYTF. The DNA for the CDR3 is TGTGCCAGCACCCCCCGTTCAACAAACTATGGCTACACCTTC.

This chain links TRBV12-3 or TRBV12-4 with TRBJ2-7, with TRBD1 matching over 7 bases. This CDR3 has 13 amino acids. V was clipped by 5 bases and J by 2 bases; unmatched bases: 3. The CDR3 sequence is CASSPTGPYEQYF. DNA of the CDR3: TGTGCCAGCAGTCCGACAGGGCCCTACGAGCAGTACTTC.

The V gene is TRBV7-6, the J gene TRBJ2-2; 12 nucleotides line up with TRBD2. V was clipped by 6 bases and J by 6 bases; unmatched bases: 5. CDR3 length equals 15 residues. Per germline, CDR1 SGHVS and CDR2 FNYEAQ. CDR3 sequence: CASSPGLAGSGELFF. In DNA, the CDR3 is TGTGCCAGCAGTCCGGGACTAGCGGGTTCCGGGGAGCTGTTTTTT.

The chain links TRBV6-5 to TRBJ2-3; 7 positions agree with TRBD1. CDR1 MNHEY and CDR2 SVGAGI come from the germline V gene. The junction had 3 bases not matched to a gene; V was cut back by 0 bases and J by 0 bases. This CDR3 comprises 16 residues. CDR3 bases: TGTGCCAGCAGTTACTCGGGACAGAAGAGCACAGATACGCAGTATTTT. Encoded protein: CASSYSGQKSTDTQYF.

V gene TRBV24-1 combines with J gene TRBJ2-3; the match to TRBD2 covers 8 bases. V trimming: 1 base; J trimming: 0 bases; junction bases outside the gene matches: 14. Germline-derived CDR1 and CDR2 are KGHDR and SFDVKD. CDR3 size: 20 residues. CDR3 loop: CATSDFTVSGVTLSTDTQYF. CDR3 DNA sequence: TGTGCCACCAGTGATTTTACGGTTAGCGGGGTAACCCTAAGCACAGATACGCAGTATTTT.

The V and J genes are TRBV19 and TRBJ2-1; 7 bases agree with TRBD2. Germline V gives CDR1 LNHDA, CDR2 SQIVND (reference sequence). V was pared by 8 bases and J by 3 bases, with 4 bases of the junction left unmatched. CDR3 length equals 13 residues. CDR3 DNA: TGTGCCAGTTTGGCTAGCGGCTACAATGAGCAGTTCTTC. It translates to CASLASGYNEQFF.

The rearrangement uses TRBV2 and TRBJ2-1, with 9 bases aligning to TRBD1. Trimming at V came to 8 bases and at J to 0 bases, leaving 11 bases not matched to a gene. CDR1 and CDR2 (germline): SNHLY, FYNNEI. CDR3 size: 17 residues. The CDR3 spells CASFPGQGVSSYNEQFF. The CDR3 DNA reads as TGTGCCAGCTTTCCGGGACAGGGCGTTAGCTCCTACAATGAGCAGTTCTTC.

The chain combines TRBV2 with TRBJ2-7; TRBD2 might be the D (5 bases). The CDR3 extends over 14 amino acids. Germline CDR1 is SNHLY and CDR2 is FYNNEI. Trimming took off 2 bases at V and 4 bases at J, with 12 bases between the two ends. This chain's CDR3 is CASSELVREYEQYF. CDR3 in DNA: TGTGCCAGCAGTGAATTAGTGAGGGAGTACGAGCAGTACTTC. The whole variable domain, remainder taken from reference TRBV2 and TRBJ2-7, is EPEVTQTPSHQVTQMGQEVILRCVPISNHLYFYWYRQILGQKVEFLVSFYNNEISEKSEIFDDQFSVERPDGSNFTLKIRSTKLEDSAMYFCASSELVREYEQYFGPGTRLTVT.

CDR3 DNA sequence: TGTGCCAGCAGGCGACAGGGGCTTCCTAGGGAGACCCAGTACTTC. Protein sequence: CASRRQGLPRETQYF. This chain uses TRBV27 with TRBJ2-5, with 8 bases aligning to TRBD1. The CDR3 is made up of 15 amino acids. V was clipped by 6 bases and J by 5 bases; unmatched bases: 11. Germline V CDR1 and CDR2: MNHEY, SMNVEV (reference sequence).

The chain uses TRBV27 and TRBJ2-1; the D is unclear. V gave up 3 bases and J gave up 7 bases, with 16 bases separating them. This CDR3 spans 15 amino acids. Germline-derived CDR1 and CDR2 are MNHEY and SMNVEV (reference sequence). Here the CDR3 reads CASSFVPLIENEQFF. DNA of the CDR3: TGTGCCAGCAGTTTTGTTCCCCTAATTGAGAATGAGCAGTTCTTC.

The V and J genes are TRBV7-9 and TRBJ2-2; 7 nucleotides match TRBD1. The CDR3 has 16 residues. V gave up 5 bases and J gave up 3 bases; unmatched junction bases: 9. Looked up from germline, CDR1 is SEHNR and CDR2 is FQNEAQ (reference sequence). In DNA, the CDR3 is TGTGCCAGCAGCGGACAGGCCCCTGGATACACCGGGGAGCTGTTTTTT. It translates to CASSGQAPGYTGELFF.

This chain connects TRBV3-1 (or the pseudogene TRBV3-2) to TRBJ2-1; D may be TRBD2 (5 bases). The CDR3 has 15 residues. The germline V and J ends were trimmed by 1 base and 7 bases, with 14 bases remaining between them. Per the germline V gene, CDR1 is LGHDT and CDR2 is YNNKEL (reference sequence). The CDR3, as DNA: TGTGCCAGCAGCCAAGGGACGGGGATTGGGAATGAGCAGTTCTTC. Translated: CASSQGTGIGNEQFF.

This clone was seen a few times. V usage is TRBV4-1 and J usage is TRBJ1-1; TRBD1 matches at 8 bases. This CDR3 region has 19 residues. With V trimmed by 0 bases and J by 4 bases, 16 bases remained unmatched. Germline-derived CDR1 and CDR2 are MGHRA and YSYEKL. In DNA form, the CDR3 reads TGCGCCAGCAGCCAAGAGACCTATGGGCAGGGGGCTTATGCCACTGAAGCTTTCTTT. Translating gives CASSQETYGQGAYATEAFF.

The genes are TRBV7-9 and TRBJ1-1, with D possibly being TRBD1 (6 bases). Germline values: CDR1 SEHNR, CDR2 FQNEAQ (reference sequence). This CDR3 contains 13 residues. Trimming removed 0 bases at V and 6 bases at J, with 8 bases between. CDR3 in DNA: TGTGCCAGCAGCTTAGCGGGACAAGCTGAAGCTTTCTTT. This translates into CASSLAGQAEAFF.

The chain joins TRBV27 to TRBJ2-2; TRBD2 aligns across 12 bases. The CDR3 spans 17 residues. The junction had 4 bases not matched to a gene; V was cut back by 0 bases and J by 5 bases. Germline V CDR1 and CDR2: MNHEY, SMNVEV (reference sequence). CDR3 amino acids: CASSLSTSGRGTGELFF. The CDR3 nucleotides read TGTGCCAGCAGTTTATCGACTAGCGGGAGAGGAACCGGGGAGCTGTTTTTT.

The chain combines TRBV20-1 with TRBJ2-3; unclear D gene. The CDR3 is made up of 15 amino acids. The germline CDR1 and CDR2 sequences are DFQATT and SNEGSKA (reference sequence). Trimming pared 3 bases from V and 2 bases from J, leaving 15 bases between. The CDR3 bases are TGCAGTGCTAGTTCCGCGGAGATGTTCACAGATACGCAGTATTTT. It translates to CSASSAEMFTDTQYF.